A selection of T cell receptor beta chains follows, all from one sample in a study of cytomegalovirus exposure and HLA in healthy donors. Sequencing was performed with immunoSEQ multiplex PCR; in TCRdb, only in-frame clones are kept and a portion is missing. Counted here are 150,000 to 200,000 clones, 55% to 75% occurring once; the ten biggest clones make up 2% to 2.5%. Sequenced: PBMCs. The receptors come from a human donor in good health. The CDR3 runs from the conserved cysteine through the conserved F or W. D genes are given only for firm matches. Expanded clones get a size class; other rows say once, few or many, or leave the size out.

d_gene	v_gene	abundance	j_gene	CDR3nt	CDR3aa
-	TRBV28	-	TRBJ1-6	TGTGCCAGCAGTTTAAGGGGATTCCTTTATAATTCACCCCTCCACTTT	CASSLRGFLYNSPLHF
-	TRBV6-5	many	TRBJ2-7	TGTGCCAGCAGTTACTCAGGTAGCGCTAGCTCCTACGAGCAGTACTTC	CASSYSGSASSYEQYF
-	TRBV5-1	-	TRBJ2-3	TGCGCCAGCCCCTCCAGCAGGGGCAGAAGCACAGATACGCAGTATTTT	CASPSSRGRSTDTQYF
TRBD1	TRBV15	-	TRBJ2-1	TGTGCCACCAGCAGAGGGAAGACAGGGGGCAGGAGGAATGAGCAGTTCTTC	CATSRGKTGGRRNEQFF
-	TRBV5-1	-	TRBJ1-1	TGCGCCAGCAGCTTGGACAGGTGGAACACTGAAGCTTTCTTT	CASSLDRWNTEAFF
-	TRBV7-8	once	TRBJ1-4	TGTGCCAGCAGCTCTAGCTGGGCAGTAAAAGAAAAACTGTTTTTT	CASSSSWAVKEKLFF
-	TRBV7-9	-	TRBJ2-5	TGTGCCAGCAGCTATCCAGGGGAGGGCAGAGAGACCCAGTACTTC	CASSYPGEGRETQYF
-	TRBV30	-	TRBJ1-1	TGTGCCCGAGGGGGGGCCACTGAAGCTTTCTTT	CARGGATEAFF
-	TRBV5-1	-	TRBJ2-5	TGCGCCAGCAGCTTGGGTGGGGGCGATTTTGCGGAGACCCAGTACTTC	CASSLGGGDFAETQYF
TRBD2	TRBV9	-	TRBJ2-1	TGTGCCAGCAGCGGAAGCGGGGCGGCCTACAATGAGCAGTTCTTC	CASSGSGAAYNEQFF
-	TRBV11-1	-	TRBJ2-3	TGTGCCAGCAGCTTAAGCTCGGGGTCCACAACAGATACGCAGTATTTT	CASSLSSGSTTDTQYF
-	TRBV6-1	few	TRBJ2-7	TGTGCCAGCAGTGAAACAGGGTCCTACGAGCAGTACTTC	CASSETGSYEQYF
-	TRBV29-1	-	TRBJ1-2	TGCAGCGTTGAAGGTTGGACTCTTGGCTACACCTTC	CSVEGWTLGYTF
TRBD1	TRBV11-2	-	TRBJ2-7	TGTGCCAGCAGCTTAGATGATGGGACAGGGGCAGGGGAGCAGTACTTC	CASSLDDGTGAGEQYF
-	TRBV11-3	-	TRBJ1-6	TGTGCCAGCAGCTTATTTGGACGGGGTTCACCCCTCCACTTT	CASSLFGRGSPLHF
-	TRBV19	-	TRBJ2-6	TGTGCCAGTAGTATAGATCTTGGAGGGCGAGGGGCCAACGTCCTGACTTTC	CASSIDLGGRGANVLTF
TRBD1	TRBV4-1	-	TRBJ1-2	TGCGCCAGCAGCCAAGCGAATAACAGGGGAGGCTATGGCTACACCTTC	CASSQANNRGGYGYTF
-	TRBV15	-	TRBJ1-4	TGTGCCACCAGCGGCCCCCGGAGAACAACTAATGAAAAACTGTTTTTT	CATSGPRRTTNEKLFF
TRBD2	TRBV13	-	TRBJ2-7	TGTGCCAGCAGCTTAGGGGGCAGGGAGGGCTCCTACGAGCAGTACTTC	CASSLGGREGSYEQYF
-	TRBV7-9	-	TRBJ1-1	TGTGCCAGCAGCTTAGAGAGGCAGCTCACTGAAGCTTTCTTT	CASSLERQLTEAFF
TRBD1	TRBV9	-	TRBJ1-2	TGTGCCAGCAGCGTAGTGGACAGGGGATATGGCTACACCTTC	CASSVVDRGYGYTF
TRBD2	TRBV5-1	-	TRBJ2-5	TGCGCCAGCAGCTGGCGGACTAGCGGGGGGGCCCCAGAGACCCAGTACTTC	CASSWRTSGGAPETQYF
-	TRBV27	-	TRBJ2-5	TGTGCCAGCAGCTTAATATGGGGCATGGAGACCCAGTACTTC	CASSLIWGMETQYF
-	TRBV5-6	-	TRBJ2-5	TGTGCCAGCAGCTTTTCAGGGGGGGAGACCCAGTACTTC	CASSFSGGETQYF
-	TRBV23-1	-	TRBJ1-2	TGCGCCAGCCCGTCCCGTGGGGGACTCTTC	CASPSRGGLF
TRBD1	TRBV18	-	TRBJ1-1	TGTGCCAGCTCACCGGGACAGGGGGTGGCCGCTTTCTTT	CASSPGQGVAAFF
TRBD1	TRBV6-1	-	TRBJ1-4	TGTGCCAGCAGCAGGGGGCAAAATGAAAAACTGTTTTTT	CASSRGQNEKLFF
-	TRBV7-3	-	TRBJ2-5	TGTGCCAGCAGCTTAGGTTTAGGGGTTAGTCAAGAGACCCAGTACTTC	CASSLGLGVSQETQYF
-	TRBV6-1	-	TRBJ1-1	TGTGCCAGCAGGGAGGACAGATTGAACACTGAAGCTTTCTTT	CASREDRLNTEAFF
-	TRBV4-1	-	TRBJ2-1	TGCGCCAGCAGCCAAGATCCTTTGGGGGGTTCCTACAATGAGCAGTTCTTC	CASSQDPLGGSYNEQFF
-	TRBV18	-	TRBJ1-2	TGTGCCAGCTCACCATCAGGCGAGAACTATGGCTACACCTTC	CASSPSGENYGYTF
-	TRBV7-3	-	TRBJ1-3	TGTGCCAGCAGCCAGGGTGTCCGGGACACCATATATTTT	CASSQGVRDTIYF
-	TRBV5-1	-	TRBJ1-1	TGCGCCAGCAGCTTCGGACAGAACACTGAAGCTTTCTTT	CASSFGQNTEAFF
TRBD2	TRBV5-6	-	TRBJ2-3	TGTGCCAGCAGCTATCCCACCTCAGCGGGAGGGCCACCAGATACGCAGTATTTT	CASSYPTSAGGPPDTQYF
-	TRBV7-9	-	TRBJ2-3	TGTGCCAGCAGCTCGACAAGGCTAAGCACAGATACGCAGTATTTT	CASSSTRLSTDTQYF
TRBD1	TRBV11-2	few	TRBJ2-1	TGTGCCAGCAGCCCGGGAATGACAGGGTTTTTCAATGAGCAGTTCTTC	CASSPGMTGFFNEQFF
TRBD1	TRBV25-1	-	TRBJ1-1	TGTGCCAGCAGGGGCCCGGACAGGATCACTGAAGCTTTCTTT	CASRGPDRITEAFF
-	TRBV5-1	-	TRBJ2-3	TGCGCCAGCAGCGAGACCGGGTACGGGGCAGATACGCAGTATTTT	CASSETGYGADTQYF